Each of the 10 T cell receptor beta chains below was sequenced from the same sample in a study of T cells in Graves' hyperthyroidism and ophthalmopathy (dated 2019 in TCRdb). The library came from multiplex PCR. Instrument used: Illumina HiSeq 2000. TCR beta CDR3 regions were amplified from RNA transcripts. A first-round RT-PCR of the TCR CDR3 used the HTBI primer set with the Qiagen OneStep RT-PCR kit. In-frame beta chains were kept once TCRdb had trimmed the public reads at Q25 with fastp and called clones with MiXCR. Here each entry gathers all rows of one CDR3 protein and keeps the most common genes and DNA. Across this sample there are hundreds of thousands of distinct CDR3 sequences, with roughly 15% seen only once. Together, the top ten hold around an eighth of the sample. Input material: blood. The source of these receptors is a woman in her forties or fifties with Graves' ophthalmopathy.

This clonotype was counted ten times or more. This sequence joins TRBV7-2 and TRBJ2-3, with TRBD1 identical over 7 bases. Germline CDR1 SGHTA, CDR2 FQGNSA. After removal of 4 bases from V and 8 bases from J, the junction contained 15 bases not matched to a gene. CDR3 length: 16 amino acids. The CDR3 is CASSSDRAGGGGTQYF. The DNA for the CDR3 is TGTGCCAGCAGCTCAGACAGGGCTGGTGGAGGCGGTACGCAGTATTTT.

This clonotype was observed many times. The chain employs TRBV20-1 and TRBJ2-7; 7 bases fit TRBD2. Germline V CDR1 and CDR2: DFQATT, SNEGSKA (reference sequence). V trimming: 0 bases; J trimming: 6 bases; junction bases outside the gene matches: 11. This CDR3 spans 15 amino acids. The CDR3 DNA follows: TGCAGTGCTAGAGATACGGGAGGCCCCTCCCCCGAGCAGTACTTC. Protein: CSARDTGGPSPEQYF.

This rearrangement joins TRBV4-2 to TRBJ2-1; TRBD1 might be the D (5 bases). The CDR3 spans 17 residues. The V gene lost 4 bases and the J gene lost 0 bases, with 16 bases spanning the gap. The germline gives CDR1 LGHNA, CDR2 YNFKEQ. The CDR3 nucleotides read TGTGCCAGCAGCCTTAGGGGTTCGGAAAGCTCCTACAATGAGCAGTTCTTC. Its protein is CASSLRGSESSYNEQFF.

This clonotype was recorded at least ten times. V usage is TRBV12-3 or TRBV12-4 and J usage is TRBJ2-7, with 12 bases fitting TRBD2. With 4 bases clipped from V and 2 bases from J, the junction kept 6 bases outside the gene matches. The CDR3 loop spans 16 amino acids. In nucleotides, the CDR3 is TGTGCCAGCAGTTCCCGACTAGCGGGAGAACCCTACGAGCAGTACTTC. Its translation: CASSSRLAGEPYEQYF.

This clonotype came up a few times. The chain couples TRBV27 to TRBJ2-6; D is unclear. This CDR3 is 15 amino acids long. Trimming took off 6 bases at V and 0 bases at J, with 9 bases between the two ends. Germline CDR1 reads MNHEY; CDR2 reads SMNVEV (reference sequence). The CDR3 sequence is CASRPTYSGANVLTF. The DNA of the CDR3 is TGTGCCAGCAGGCCTACGTACTCTGGGGCCAACGTCCTGACTTTC.

This clonotype was recorded at least ten times. The chain's CDR3 is CATSDAETYEQYF. The CDR3 region has the DNA TGTGCCACCAGTGATGCGGAGACCTACGAGCAGTACTTC. This chain links TRBV24-1 with TRBJ2-7; D call uncertain. Germline values: CDR1 KGHDR, CDR2 SFDVKD. Between the trimmed V and J ends, which lost 3 bases and 2 bases, there was a span of 7 bases. The CDR3 contains 13 residues.

Many counts were recorded for this clonotype. This rearrangement joins TRBV12-3 or TRBV12-4 to TRBJ2-7; 8 nucleotides line up with TRBD1. The ends lost 6 bases at V and 5 bases at J; junction bases unmatched: 12. This CDR3 region has 15 residues. In DNA, the CDR3 is TGTGCCAGCAGCCAATCTGGGCAGGGGGCCAACGAGCAGTACTTC. This encodes CASSQSGQGANEQYF.

The chain combines TRBV20-1 with TRBJ2-1; 7 bases agree with TRBD2. The junction had 6 bases not matched to a gene; V was cut back by 5 bases and J by 5 bases. CDR1 DFQATT and CDR2 SNEGSKA come from the germline V gene (reference sequence). This CDR3 is 13 amino acids long. The CDR3 DNA is TGCAGTGCTCGGGACTACACAAACAATGAGCAGTTCTTC. It encodes CSARDYTNNEQFF.

The chain couples TRBV7-3 to TRBJ2-4; TRBD1 agrees at 10 bases. The CDR3 covers 14 residues. Trimming took 5 bases from V and 7 from J; bases not matched to a gene: 5. The germline V gene has CDR1 SGHTA and CDR2 FQGTGA. In DNA, the CDR3 is TGTGCCAGCAGCCCCCGACAGGGGGCGAACATTCAGTACTTC. This translates into CASSPRQGANIQYF.

The chain combines TRBV20-1 with TRBJ2-7; 13 nucleotides match TRBD2. Per germline, CDR1 DFQATT and CDR2 SNEGSKA (reference sequence). The ends lost 6 bases at V and 4 bases at J; junction bases unmatched: 6. The CDR3 loop spans 14 amino acids. CDR3 sequence reads: CSAWTSGSQYEQYF. The CDR3 DNA follows: TGCAGTGCCTGGACTAGCGGGAGTCAATACGAGCAGTACTTC.